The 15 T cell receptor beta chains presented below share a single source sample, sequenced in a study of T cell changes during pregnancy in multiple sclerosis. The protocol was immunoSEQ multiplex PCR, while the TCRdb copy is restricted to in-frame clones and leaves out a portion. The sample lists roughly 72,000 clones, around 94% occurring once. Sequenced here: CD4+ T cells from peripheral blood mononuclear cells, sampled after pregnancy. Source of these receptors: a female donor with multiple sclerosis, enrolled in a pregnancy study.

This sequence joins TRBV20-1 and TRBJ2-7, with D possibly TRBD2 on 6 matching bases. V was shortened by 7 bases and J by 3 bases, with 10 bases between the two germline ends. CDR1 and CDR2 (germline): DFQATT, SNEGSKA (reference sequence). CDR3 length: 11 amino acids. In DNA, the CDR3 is TGCAGTGTGGGACTTAACTACGAGCAGTACTTC. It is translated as CSVGLNYEQYF.

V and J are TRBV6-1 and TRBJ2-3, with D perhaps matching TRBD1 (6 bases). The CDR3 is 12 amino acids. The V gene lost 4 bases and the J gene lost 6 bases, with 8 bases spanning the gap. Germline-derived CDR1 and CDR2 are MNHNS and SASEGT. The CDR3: CASSARGDTQYF. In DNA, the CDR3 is TGTGCCAGCAGTGCAAGGGGGGATACGCAGTATTTT.

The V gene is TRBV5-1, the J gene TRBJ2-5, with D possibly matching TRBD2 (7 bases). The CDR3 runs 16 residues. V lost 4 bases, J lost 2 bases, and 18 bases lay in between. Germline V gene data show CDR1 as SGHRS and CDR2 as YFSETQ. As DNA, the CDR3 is TGCGCCAGCAGCCTGGGGGGGGGACAAGCTCAAGAGACCCAGTACTTC. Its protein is CASSLGGGQAQETQYF. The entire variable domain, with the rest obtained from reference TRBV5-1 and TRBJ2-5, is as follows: KAGVTQTPRYLIKTRGQQVTLSCSPISGHRSVSWYQQTPGQGLQFLFEYFSETQRNKGNFPGRFSGRQFSNSRSEMNVSTLELGDSALYLCASSLGGGQAQETQYFGPGTRLLVL.

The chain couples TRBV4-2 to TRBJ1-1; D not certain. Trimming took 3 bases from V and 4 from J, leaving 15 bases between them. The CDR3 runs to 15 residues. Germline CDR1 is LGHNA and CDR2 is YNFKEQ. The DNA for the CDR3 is TGTGCCAGCAGCCAGGGAGTGGGCAGCGTCACTGAAGCTTTCTTT. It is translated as CASSQGVGSVTEAFF.

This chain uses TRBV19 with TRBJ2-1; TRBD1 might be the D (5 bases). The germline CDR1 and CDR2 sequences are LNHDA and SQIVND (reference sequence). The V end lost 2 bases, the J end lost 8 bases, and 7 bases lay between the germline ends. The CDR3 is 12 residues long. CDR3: CASSITGYEQFF. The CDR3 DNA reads TGTGCCAGTAGTATAACAGGATATGAGCAGTTCTTC. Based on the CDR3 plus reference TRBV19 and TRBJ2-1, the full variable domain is DGGITQSPKYLFRKEGQNVTLSCEQNLNHDAMYWYRQDPGQGLRLIYYSQIVNDFQKGDIAEGYSVSREKKESFPLTVTSAQKNPTAFYLCASSITGYEQFFGPGTRLTVL.

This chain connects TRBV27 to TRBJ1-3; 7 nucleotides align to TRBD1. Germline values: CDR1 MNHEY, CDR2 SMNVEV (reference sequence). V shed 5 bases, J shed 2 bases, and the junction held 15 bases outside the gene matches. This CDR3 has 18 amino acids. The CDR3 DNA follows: TGTGCCAGCAGTCAAATTGGGACAGCGCGCTTTGCTGGAAACACCATATATTTT. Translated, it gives CASSQIGTARFAGNTIYF.

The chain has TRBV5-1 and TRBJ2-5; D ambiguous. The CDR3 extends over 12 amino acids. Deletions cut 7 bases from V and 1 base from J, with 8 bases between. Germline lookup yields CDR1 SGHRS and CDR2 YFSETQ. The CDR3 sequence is CASYQAQETQYF. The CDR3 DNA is TGCGCCAGCTACCAGGCCCAAGAGACCCAGTACTTC.

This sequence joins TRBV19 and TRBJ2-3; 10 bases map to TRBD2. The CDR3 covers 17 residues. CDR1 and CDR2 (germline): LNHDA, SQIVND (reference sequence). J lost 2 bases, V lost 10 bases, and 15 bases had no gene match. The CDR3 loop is CATDKGERGGNTDTQYF. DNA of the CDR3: TGTGCCACCGACAAGGGGGAGCGGGGGGGAAACACAGATACGCAGTATTTT. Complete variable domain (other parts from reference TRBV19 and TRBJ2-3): DGGITQSPKYLFRKEGQNVTLSCEQNLNHDAMYWYRQDPGQGLRLIYYSQIVNDFQKGDIAEGYSVSREKKESFPLTVTSAQKNPTAFYLCATDKGERGGNTDTQYFGPGTRLTVL.

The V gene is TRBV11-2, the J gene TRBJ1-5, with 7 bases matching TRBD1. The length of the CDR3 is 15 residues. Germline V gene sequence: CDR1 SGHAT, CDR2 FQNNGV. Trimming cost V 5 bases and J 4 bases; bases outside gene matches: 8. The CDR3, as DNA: TGTGCCAGCAGCCTTGAGGGGGCCCAGAATCAGCCCCAGCATTTT. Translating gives CASSLEGAQNQPQHF.

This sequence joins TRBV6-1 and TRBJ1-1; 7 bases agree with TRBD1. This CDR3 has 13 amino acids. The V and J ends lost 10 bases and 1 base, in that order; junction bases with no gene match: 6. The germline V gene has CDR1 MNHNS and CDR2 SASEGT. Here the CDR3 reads CATIDRANTEAFF. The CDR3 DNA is TGTGCCACGATCGACAGGGCGAACACTGAAGCTTTCTTT.

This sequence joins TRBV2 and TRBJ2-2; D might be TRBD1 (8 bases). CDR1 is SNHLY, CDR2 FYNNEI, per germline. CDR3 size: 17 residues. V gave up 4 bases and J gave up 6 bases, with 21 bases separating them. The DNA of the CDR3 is TGTGCCAGCAGTGTGGGGACAGGCGGGAGAGGAGCCGGGGAGCTGTTTTTT. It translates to CASSVGTGGRGAGELFF.

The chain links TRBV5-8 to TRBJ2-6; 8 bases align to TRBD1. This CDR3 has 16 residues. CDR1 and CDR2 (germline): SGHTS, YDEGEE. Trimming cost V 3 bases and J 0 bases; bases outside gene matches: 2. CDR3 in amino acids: CASSSRGRSGANVLTF. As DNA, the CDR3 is TGTGCCAGCAGCTCCAGGGGGCGCTCTGGGGCCAACGTCCTGACTTTC.

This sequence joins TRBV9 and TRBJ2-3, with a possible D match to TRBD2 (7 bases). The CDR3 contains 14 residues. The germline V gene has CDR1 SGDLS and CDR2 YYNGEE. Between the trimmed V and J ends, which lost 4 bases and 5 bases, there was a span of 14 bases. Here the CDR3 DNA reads TGTGCCAGCAGCAAAGGGGGAGGGAGAGATACGCAGTATTTT. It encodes CASSKGGGRDTQYF.

In nucleotides, the CDR3 is TGTGCCAGCAGTTTCCTTTCCACTCCGGGACTAGGTACGGAGGGGCAGTTCTTC. Its translation is CASSFLSTPGLGTEGQFF. This chain uses TRBV27 with TRBJ2-1; 8 bases are shared with TRBD2. This CDR3 spans 18 amino acids. From germline, CDR1 is MNHEY and CDR2 SMNVEV (reference sequence). V was pared by 3 bases and J by 12 bases, with 22 bases of the junction left unmatched.

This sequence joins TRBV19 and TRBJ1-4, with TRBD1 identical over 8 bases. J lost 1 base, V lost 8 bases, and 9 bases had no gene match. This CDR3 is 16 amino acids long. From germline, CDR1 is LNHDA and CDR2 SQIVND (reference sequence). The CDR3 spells CASQGAGAGTNEKLFF. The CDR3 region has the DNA TGTGCCAGTCAGGGGGCCGGGGCCGGAACTAATGAAAAACTGTTTTTT.